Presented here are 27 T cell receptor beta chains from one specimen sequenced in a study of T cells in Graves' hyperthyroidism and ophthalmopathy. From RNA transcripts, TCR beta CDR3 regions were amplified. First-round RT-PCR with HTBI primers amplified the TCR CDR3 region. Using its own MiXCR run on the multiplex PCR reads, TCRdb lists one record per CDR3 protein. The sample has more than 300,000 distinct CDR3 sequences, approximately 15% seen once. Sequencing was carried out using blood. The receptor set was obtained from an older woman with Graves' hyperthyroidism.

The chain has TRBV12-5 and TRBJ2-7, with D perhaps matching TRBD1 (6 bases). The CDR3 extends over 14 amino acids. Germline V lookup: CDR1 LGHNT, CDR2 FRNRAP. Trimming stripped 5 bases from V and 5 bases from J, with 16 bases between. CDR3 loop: CASGPRQGIHEQYF. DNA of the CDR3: TGTGCTAGTGGTCCACGGCAGGGGATCCACGAGCAGTACTTC.

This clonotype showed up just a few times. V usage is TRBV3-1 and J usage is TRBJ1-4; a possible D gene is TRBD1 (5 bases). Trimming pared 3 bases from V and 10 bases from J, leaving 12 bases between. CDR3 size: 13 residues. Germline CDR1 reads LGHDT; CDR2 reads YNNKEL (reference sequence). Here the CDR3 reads CASSHDGGGKLFF. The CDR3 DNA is TGTGCCAGCAGCCACGATGGGGGTGGAAAACTGTTTTTT.

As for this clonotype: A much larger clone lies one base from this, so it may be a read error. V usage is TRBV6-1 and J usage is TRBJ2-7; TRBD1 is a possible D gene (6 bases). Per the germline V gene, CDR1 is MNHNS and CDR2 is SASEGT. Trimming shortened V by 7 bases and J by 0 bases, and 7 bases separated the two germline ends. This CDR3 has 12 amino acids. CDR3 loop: CASTDSSYEQYF. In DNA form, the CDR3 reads TGTGCCAGCACGGACAGCTCCTACGAGCAGTACTTC.

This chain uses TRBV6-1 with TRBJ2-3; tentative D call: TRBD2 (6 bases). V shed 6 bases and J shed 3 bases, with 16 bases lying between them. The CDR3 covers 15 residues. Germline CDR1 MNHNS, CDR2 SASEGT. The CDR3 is CASRRGGTGTDTQYF. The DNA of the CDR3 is TGTGCCAGCAGGAGAGGAGGGACGGGGACAGATACGCAGTATTTT.

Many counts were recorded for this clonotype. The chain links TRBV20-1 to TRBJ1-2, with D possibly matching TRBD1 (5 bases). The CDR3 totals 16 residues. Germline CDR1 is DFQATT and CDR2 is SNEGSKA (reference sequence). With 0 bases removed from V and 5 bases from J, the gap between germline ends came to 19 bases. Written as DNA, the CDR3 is TGCAGTGCTAGAGATCGGGCCCGGGGGGTTGGGTATGGCTACACCTTC. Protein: CSARDRARGVGYGYTF.

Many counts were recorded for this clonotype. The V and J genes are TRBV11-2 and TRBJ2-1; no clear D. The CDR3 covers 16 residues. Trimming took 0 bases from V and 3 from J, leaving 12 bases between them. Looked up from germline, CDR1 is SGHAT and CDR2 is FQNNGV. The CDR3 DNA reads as TGTGCCAGCAGCTTAGATCTTTCGGCAGGCTACAATGAGCAGTTCTTC. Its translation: CASSLDLSAGYNEQFF.

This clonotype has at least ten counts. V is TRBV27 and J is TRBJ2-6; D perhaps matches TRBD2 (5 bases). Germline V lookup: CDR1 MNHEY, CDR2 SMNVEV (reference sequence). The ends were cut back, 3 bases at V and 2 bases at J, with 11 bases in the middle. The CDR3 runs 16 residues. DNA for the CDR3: TGTGCCAGCAGTTTCTGGGGAGCAACTGGGGCCAACGTCCTGACTTTC. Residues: CASSFWGATGANVLTF.

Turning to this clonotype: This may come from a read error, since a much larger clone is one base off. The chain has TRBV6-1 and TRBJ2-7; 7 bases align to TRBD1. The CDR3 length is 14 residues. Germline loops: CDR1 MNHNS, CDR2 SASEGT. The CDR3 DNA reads TGTGCCAGCAAAAATACAGGGGATGTCTACGGGCAGTACTTC. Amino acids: CASKNTGDVYGQYF.

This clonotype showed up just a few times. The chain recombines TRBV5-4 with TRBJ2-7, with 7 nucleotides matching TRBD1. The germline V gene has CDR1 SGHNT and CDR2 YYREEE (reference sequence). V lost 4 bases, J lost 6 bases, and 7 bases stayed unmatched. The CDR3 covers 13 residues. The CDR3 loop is CASSKSGQAEQYF. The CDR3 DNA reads TGTGCCAGCAGCAAATCCGGACAGGCCGAGCAGTACTTC.

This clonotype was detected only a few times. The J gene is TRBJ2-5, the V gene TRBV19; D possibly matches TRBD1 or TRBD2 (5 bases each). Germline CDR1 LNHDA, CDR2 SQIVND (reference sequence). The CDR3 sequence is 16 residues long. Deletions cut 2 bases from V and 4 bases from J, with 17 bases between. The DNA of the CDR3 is TGTGCCAGTAGTATACCGAGGGGACCTGGGGGAGAGACCCAGTACTTC. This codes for CASSIPRGPGGETQYF.

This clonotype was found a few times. CDR3 loop: CASGPDRGSEQFF. In DNA form, the CDR3 reads TGTGCTAGTGGTCCGGACAGGGGCAGTGAGCAGTTCTTC. V gene TRBV12-5 combines with J gene TRBJ2-1; 9 nucleotides agree with TRBD1. CDR1 LGHNT and CDR2 FRNRAP come from the germline V gene. V lost 5 bases and J lost 9; bases outside the gene matches: 5. The CDR3 length is 13 residues. Combining the CDR3 with reference TRBV12-5 and TRBJ2-1 gives the whole variable domain DARVTQTPRHKVTEMGQEVTMRCQPILGHNTVFWYRQTMMQGLELLAYFRNRAPLDDSGMPKDRFSAEMPDATLATLKIQPSEPRDSAVYFCASGPDRGSEQFFGPGTRLTVL.

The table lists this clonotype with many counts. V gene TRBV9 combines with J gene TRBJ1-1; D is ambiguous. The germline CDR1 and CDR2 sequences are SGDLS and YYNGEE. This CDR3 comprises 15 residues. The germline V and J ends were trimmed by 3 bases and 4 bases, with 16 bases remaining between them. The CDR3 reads CASSALGGRTTEAFF. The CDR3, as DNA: TGTGCCAGCAGCGCCCTGGGTGGACGGACCACTGAAGCTTTCTTT.

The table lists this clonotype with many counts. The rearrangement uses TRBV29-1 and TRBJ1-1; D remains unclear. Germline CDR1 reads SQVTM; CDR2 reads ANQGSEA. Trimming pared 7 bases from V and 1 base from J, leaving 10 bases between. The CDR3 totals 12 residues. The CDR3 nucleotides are TGCAGCGCCAATCAGCAGAACACTGAAGCTTTCTTT. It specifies CSANQQNTEAFF.

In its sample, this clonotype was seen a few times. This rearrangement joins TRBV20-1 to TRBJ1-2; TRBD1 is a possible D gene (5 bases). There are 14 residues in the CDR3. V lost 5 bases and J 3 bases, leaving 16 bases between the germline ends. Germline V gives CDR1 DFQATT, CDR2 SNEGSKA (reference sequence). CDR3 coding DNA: TGCAGTGCTCCTCGACAGAAAGGGGACTATGGCTACACCTTC. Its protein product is CSAPRQKGDYGYTF.

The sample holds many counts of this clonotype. The CDR3 sequence is CASGTGQGDTDTQYF. In DNA form, the CDR3 reads TGTGCTAGTGGAACGGGACAGGGAGACACAGATACGCAGTATTTT. This chain joins TRBV12-5 and TRBJ2-3; 9 bases agree with TRBD1. V lost 6 bases to trimming and J lost 2 bases; unmatched junction nucleotides: 6. CDR1 is LGHNT, CDR2 FRNRAP, per germline. The CDR3 is made up of 15 amino acids. The complete variable domain, with remaining parts taken from reference TRBV12-5 and TRBJ2-3, reads DARVTQTPRHKVTEMGQEVTMRCQPILGHNTVFWYRQTMMQGLELLAYFRNRAPLDDSGMPKDRFSAEMPDATLATLKIQPSEPRDSAVYFCASGTGQGDTDTQYFGPGTRLTVL.

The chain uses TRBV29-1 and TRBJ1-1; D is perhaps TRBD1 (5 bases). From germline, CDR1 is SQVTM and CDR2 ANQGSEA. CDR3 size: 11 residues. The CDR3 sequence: CSGGMNTEAFF. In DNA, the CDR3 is TGCAGTGGGGGAATGAACACTGAAGCTTTCTTT.

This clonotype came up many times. The CDR3 nucleotides are TGTGCCAGCAGCCCCGGGGGGAACACTGAAGCTTTCTTT. The encoded protein is CASSPGGNTEAFF. The rearrangement links TRBV18 to TRBJ1-1; D perhaps matches TRBD1 (5 bases). This CDR3 has 13 amino acids. From germline, CDR1 is KGHSH and CDR2 LQKENI. The V gene lost 8 bases and the J gene lost 1 base, with 11 bases spanning the gap.

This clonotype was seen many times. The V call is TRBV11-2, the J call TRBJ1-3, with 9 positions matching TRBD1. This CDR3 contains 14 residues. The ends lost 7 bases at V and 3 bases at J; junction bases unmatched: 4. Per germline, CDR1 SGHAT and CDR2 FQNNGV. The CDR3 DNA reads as TGTGCCAGCACCTGGGACAGGGTTGGAAACACCATATATTTT. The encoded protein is CASTWDRVGNTIYF. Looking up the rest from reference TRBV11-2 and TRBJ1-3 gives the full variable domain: EAGVAQSPRYKIIEKRQSVAFWCNPISGHATLYWYQQILGQGPKLLIQFQNNGVVDDSQLPKDRFSAERLKGVDSTLKIQPAKLEDSAVYLCASTWDRVGNTIYFGEGSWLTVV.

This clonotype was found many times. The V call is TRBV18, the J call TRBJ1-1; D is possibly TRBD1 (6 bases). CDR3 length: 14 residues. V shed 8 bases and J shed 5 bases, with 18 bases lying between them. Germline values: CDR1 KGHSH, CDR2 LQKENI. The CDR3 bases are TGTGCCAGCACTCCAAGGGGGGTCTGGACTGAAGCTTTCTTT. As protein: CASTPRGVWTEAFF. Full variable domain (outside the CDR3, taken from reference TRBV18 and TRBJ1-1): NAGVMQNPRHLVRRRGQEARLRCSPMKGHSHVYWYRQLPEEGLKFMVYLQKENIIDESGMPKERFSAEFPKEGPSILRIQQVVRGDSAAYFCASTPRGVWTEAFFGQGTRLTVV.

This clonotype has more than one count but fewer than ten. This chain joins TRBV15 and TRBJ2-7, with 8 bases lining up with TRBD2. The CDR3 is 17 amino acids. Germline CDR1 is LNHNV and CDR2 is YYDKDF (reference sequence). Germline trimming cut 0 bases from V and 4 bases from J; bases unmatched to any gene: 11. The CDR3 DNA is TGTGCCACCAGCAGAGATCGGGGGGGGGGAATCGTATACGAGCAGTACTTC. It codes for CATSRDRGGGIVYEQYF.

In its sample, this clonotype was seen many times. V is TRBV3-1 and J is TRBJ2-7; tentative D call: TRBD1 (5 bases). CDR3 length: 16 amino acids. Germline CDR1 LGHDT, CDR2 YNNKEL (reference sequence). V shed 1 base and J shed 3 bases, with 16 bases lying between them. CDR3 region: CASSQAWAGLSYEQYF. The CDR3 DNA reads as TGTGCCAGCAGCCAAGCTTGGGCAGGGTTAAGCTACGAGCAGTACTTC.

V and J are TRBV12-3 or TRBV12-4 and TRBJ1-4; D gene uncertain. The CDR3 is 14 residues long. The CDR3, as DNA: TGTGTCCAGTTTGAGGGCCAGTTGAATGAAAAACTGTTTTTT. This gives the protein CVQFEGQLNEKLFF.

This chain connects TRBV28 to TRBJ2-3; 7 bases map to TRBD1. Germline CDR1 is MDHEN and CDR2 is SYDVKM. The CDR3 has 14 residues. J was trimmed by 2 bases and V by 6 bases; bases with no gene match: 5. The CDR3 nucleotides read TGTGCCAGCAGCTCCGACAGGGCCACAGATACGCAGTATTTT. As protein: CASSSDRATDTQYF.

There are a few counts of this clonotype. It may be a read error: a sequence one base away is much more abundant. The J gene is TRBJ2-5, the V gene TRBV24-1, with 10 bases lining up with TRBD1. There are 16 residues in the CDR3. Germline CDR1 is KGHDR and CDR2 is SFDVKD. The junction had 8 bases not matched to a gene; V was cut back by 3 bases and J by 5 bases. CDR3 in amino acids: CATSDVLGQGPETQYF. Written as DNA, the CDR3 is TGTGCCACCAGTGATGTGCTGGGACAGGGGCCGGAGACCCAGTACTTC.

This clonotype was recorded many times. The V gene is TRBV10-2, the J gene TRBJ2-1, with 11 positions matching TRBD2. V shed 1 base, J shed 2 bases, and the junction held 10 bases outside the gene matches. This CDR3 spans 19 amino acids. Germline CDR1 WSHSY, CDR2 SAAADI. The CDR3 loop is CASSELPGLAERTYNEQFF. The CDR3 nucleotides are TGCGCCAGCAGTGAGTTACCGGGACTAGCGGAGAGAACCTACAATGAGCAGTTCTTC.

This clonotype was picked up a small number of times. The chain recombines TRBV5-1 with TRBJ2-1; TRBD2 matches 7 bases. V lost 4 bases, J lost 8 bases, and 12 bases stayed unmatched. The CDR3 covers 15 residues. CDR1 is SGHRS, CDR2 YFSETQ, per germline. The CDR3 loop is CASSARTGGSDEQFF. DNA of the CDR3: TGCGCCAGCAGCGCCAGGACTGGCGGGAGTGATGAGCAGTTCTTC.

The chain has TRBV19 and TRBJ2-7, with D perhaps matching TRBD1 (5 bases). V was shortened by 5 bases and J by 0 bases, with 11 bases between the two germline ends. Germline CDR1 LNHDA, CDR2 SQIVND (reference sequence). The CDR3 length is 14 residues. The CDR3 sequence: CASSLQADSYEQYF. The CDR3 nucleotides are TGTGCCAGTAGTTTACAGGCAGACTCCTACGAGCAGTACTTC.